This T cell receptor (beta chain) was profiled in a study of cytomegalovirus exposure and HLA in healthy donors. With respect to this clone: Its antigen is not identified.

Study-wide points: The study labeled more than 150 TCR beta chains cytomegalovirus-associated. Reports indicate that TCR beta sequences accurately predicted the HLA-A and HLA-B alleles of most subjects. In an earlier analysis, most TCR beta V segments were productive about 87% or about 30% of the time. Later genetic work tied a missense DCLRE1C variant to beta-chain V and J trimming.

The PCR had 60 Vbeta and 13 Jbeta primers. Sequencing used immunoSEQ multiplex PCR; TCRdb keeps in-frame clones, though not all of them. This table holds 110,000 to 150,000 clones, 60% to 80% found once. The V and J ends lost 7 bases and 1 base, in that order; junction bases with no gene match: 10. CDR3 size: 15 residues. Germline V gene data show CDR1 as SGHRS and CDR2 as YFSETQ. The sequenced sample was PBMCs. The sequence was collected from a woman in her 30s in good health and CMV-seronegative. The genes are TRBV5-1 and TRBJ1-1; 7 bases match TRBD1. The CDR3 loop is CASSRTGRGNTEAFF. DNA for the CDR3: TGCGCCAGCTCTCGGACAGGAAGGGGGAACACTGAAGCTTTCTTT.